This T cell receptor beta chain derives from a study of spatial heterogeneity in lung cancer. Study summary: Available follow-up PBMC samples, collected a median of about 2 years post-resection, were sequenced.

Specified time point: blood at routine non-recurrence follow-up after resection. This clonotype was seen more than once but under ten times. Trimming took off 0 bases at V and 4 bases at J, with 9 bases between the two ends. Germline CDR1 and CDR2: KGHSY and FQNENV. The CDR3 is made up of 14 amino acids. TCRdb itself ran the 5' RACE reads through MiXCR, one entry per CDR3 protein. Found here are under 150,000 distinct CDR3 sequences, about a tenth of them singletons; the top ten hold about 24%. The specimen was PBMCs, collected at follow-up. The J gene is TRBJ2-5, the V gene TRBV16; no reliable D call. The TCR comes from a female donor with early-stage non-small cell lung cancer. The CDR3, as DNA: TGTGCCAGCAGCCAATCCGCCACCTCAGAGACCCAGTACTTC. Encoded protein: CASSQSATSETQYF.